This is a list of T cell receptor beta chains from one sample in a study of T cell changes during pregnancy in multiple sclerosis. The data were produced by immunoSEQ multiplex PCR, yet TCRdb's version contains in-frame clones alone and is incomplete. The sample has more than 80,000 clones, 85% to 95% seen once. Here the sequenced sample was peripheral blood, taken after pregnancy. The source of these receptors is a female donor with multiple sclerosis, enrolled in a pregnancy study. Both conserved end residues are part of each CDR3. Each record gives: J gene, clone size, D gene, V gene, CDR3 protein, CDR3 DNA. The D gene is left open where the match is weak. For some rows the clone size is stated as once, few or many, or as a class when expanded; others skip it.

TRBJ1-2,.,.,TRBV7-9,CASSLERTAWGYTF,TGTGCCAGCAGCTTAGAAAGGACAGCTTGGGGCTACACCTTC
TRBJ2-2,.,TRBD1,TRBV19,CASSDATPWTGGAELFF,TGTGCCAGTAGTGACGCCACTCCGTGGACAGGGGGCGCGGAGCTGTTTTTT
TRBJ1-4,.,.,TRBV30,CAWSAGEEKLFF,TGTGCCTGGAGCGCAGGGGAGGAAAAACTGTTTTTT
TRBJ2-4,once,TRBD2,TRBV2,CASSGGGVTKNIQYF,TGTGCCAGCAGTGGTGGGGGGGTAACCAAAAACATTCAGTACTTC
TRBJ2-2,.,TRBD1,TRBV4-2,CASSQGGTANTGELFF,TGTGCCAGCAGCCAAGGTGGGACAGCGAACACCGGGGAGCTGTTTTTT
TRBJ2-1,.,.,TRBV11-3,CASSPERGSYNEQFF,TGTGCCAGCAGCCCTGAACGGGGGTCCTACAATGAGCAGTTCTTC
TRBJ2-1,.,.,TRBV6-6,CASSYEKYNEQFF,TGTGCCAGCAGTTACGAGAAATACAATGAGCAGTTCTTC
TRBJ1-2,.,TRBD1,TRBV7-8,CASSPRDSLSGYTF,TGTGCCAGCAGCCCCCGGGACAGTCTATCTGGCTACACCTTC
TRBJ2-5,.,TRBD2,TRBV5-5,CASSSWTSGRGETQYF,TGTGCCAGCAGCTCGTGGACTAGCGGGAGGGGAGAGACCCAGTACTTC
TRBJ2-1,.,TRBD2,TRBV15,CATSRGSTSGTINEQFF,TGTGCCACCAGCAGAGGTTCGACTAGCGGGACAATAAATGAGCAGTTCTTC
TRBJ2-5,once,TRBD1,TRBV6-1,CASSAGGQETQYF,TGTGCCAGCAGTGCAGGGGGCCAAGAGACCCAGTACTTC
TRBJ2-2,.,TRBD2,TRBV7-3,CASSLSGGANTGELFF,TGTGCCAGCAGCTTAAGCGGGGGGGCTAACACCGGGGAGCTGTTTTTT
TRBJ2-2,.,TRBD1,TRBV28,CASSFPPGGADTGELFF,TGTGCCAGTAGTTTCCCACCAGGGGGCGCAGACACCGGGGAGCTGTTTTTT
TRBJ2-5,.,.,TRBV21-1,CASSKPLGTVYQETQYF,TGTGCCAGCAGCAAGCCGCTCGGGACAGTCTACCAAGAGACCCAGTACTTC
TRBJ2-7,.,.,TRBV5-1,CASSPPGQFEQYF,TGCGCCAGCAGCCCCCCCGGACAGTTCGAGCAGTACTTC
TRBJ1-6,.,.,TRBV13,CASSSQDQGWASPLHF,TGTGCCAGCAGCTCACAGGATCAGGGGTGGGCTTCACCCCTCCACTTT
TRBJ2-1,.,.,TRBV11-3,CASSLVRGNEQFF,TGTGCCAGCAGCTTGGTACGGGGCAATGAGCAGTTCTTC
TRBJ2-1,once,TRBD2,TRBV19,CASSPSGGRDEQFF,TGTGCCAGTAGTCCTAGCGGGGGGCGGGATGAGCAGTTCTTC
TRBJ2-1,.,.,TRBV7-3,CATSVGANHEQFF,TGTGCCACCTCAGTGGGAGCCAACCATGAGCAGTTCTTC
TRBJ2-1,.,TRBD1,TRBV5-4,CASSVRDRGQDEQFF,TGTGCCAGCAGCGTCCGGGACAGGGGTCAAGATGAGCAGTTCTTC
TRBJ2-3,.,.,TRBV5-1,CASSRDTDTQYF,TGCGCCAGCAGTCGGGACACCGATACGCAGTATTTT
TRBJ2-1,.,.,TRBV9,CASSPATKGLTSSYNEQFF,TGTGCCAGCAGCCCAGCGACCAAAGGACTAACGAGCTCCTACAATGAGCAGTTCTTC
TRBJ1-5,.,TRBD1,TRBV28,CASSSSDRVSQPQHF,TGTGCCAGCAGTTCCTCAGACAGGGTTTCTCAGCCCCAGCATTTT
TRBJ2-7,once,TRBD2,TRBV6-1,CASSEALRGGHYEQYF,TGTGCCAGCAGTGAAGCGCTCCGGGGGGGGCACTACGAGCAGTACTTC
TRBJ2-1,.,.,TRBV6-1,CASSPRREGQFF,TGTGCCAGCAGTCCCCGGAGAGAGGGACAGTTCTTC
TRBJ1-1,.,.,TRBV18,CASSPLGEGETEAFF,TGTGCCAGCTCACCTCTGGGGGAGGGAGAAACTGAAGCTTTCTTT
TRBJ2-5,.,TRBD2,TRBV5-1,CASSRSGGAETQYF,TGCGCCAGCAGCAGGAGCGGGGGCGCGGAGACCCAGTACTTC
TRBJ2-2,.,.,TRBV2,CATSGTANTGELFF,TGTGCCACTTCCGGGACTGCGAACACCGGGGAGCTGTTTTTT
TRBJ2-7,.,.,TRBV7-8,CASSPAGAKSSYEQYF,TGTGCCAGCAGCCCGGCAGGGGCGAAGAGCTCCTACGAGCAGTACTTC
TRBJ2-1,.,TRBD2,TRBV19,CASSIMAGDTYNEQFF,TGTGCCAGTAGTATAATGGCGGGGGATACTTACAATGAGCAGTTCTTC
TRBJ1-3,.,.,TRBV10-3,CATEAHDSGNTIYF,TGTGCCACCGAGGCACACGACTCTGGAAACACCATATATTTT
TRBJ1-5,.,.,TRBV15,CATSRDKQRNQPQHF,TGTGCCACCAGCAGAGATAAACAGCGCAATCAGCCCCAGCATTTT
TRBJ1-2,.,TRBD1,TRBV5-8,CASRPTRQGAGYGYTF,TGTGCCAGCAGGCCTACTCGACAGGGGGCAGGCTATGGCTACACCTTC
TRBJ2-7,.,TRBD1,TRBV14,CASSQRDRPTYEQYF,TGTGCCAGCAGCCAAAGGGACAGGCCGACCTACGAGCAGTACTTC
TRBJ2-3,.,TRBD2,TRBV4-1,CASSQGELAGAGYF,TGCGCCAGCAGCCAAGGAGAACTAGCGGGGGCGGGGTATTTT
TRBJ2-2,.,TRBD2,TRBV7-8,CASSFGLAGDGFTGELFF,TGTGCCAGCAGCTTTGGACTAGCGGGAGATGGGTTCACCGGGGAGCTGTTTTTT
TRBJ1-6,.,.,TRBV10-3,CAISETSGGDSPLHF,TGTGCCATCAGTGAGACGTCGGGGGGCGATTCACCCCTCCACTTT